The TCR beta chain under discussion was sequenced for a study of T cell repertoires in ileal Crohn's disease. Study as a whole: Operated complications were stricturing disease (roughly 61%) and penetrating disease (39%). Each sample's TCRB immunosequencing used roughly 500 nanograms of biopsy DNA.

CDR1 and CDR2 (germline): SNHLY, FYNNEI. The CDR3 consists of 15 residues. V shed 3 bases, J shed 7 bases, and the junction held 9 bases outside the gene matches. Profiled with immunoSEQ multiplex PCR; TCRdb holds only in-frame clones, not every one. The table has 15,000 to 20,000 clones, about 80% seen once; the top ten hold 4.2%. Time point reported: inflamed ileum from the surgical specimen. The receptor's source is an adult with Crohn's disease. The sample was ileal tissue. This chain uses TRBV2 with TRBJ1-5, with 7 nucleotides matching TRBD1. Written as DNA, the CDR3 is TGTGCCAGCAGTGAGACAGGGTTAGTAGGCCAGCCCCAGCATTTT. Translated, it gives CASSETGLVGQPQHF.